This T cell receptor (beta chain) emerged from a study of OX40 agonist ivuxolimab in advanced cancers. About the study: Patients enrolled in dose escalation were diagnosed with hepatocellular carcinoma, melanoma, renal cell or head and neck cancer. Mean age around 60 years, range about 23 to 80; roughly 82% male. Study observations and caveats: CD4+ and CD8+ blood T cells expanded clonally by week 6 at 0.1 to 3.0 mg/kg. Expanded clones were, on average, more numerous among CD8+ T cells than CD4+.

This clone has a single count. What it recognizes is unknown. The method was immunoSEQ multiplex PCR; TCRdb's version includes in-frame clones alone and lacks a portion of them. The sample contains approximately 44,000 clones, about 89% of which appear only once. Germline lookup yields CDR1 SGHVS and CDR2 FQNEAQ. The V end lost 5 bases, the J end lost 5 bases, and 12 bases lay between the germline ends. The CDR3 loop spans 13 amino acids. The chain employs TRBV7-8 and TRBJ1-1; the D gene is possibly TRBD1 (5 bases). The sequencing used CD4+ or CD8+ T cells sorted from blood, collected in a trial of the OX40 agonist ivuxolimab. The origin of this receptor is an adult with an advanced solid tumor such as melanoma, head and neck, liver or kidney cancer. The CDR3: CASSLRGKTEAFF. The CDR3 coding sequence is TGTGCCAGCAGCCTAAGGGGCAAGACTGAAGCTTTCTTT. Together with reference TRBV7-8 and TRBJ1-1, the CDR3 gives the full variable domain: GAGVSQSPRYKVAKRGQDVALRCDPISGHVSLFWYQQALGQGPEFLTYFQNEAQLDKSGLPSDRFFAERPEGSVSTLKIQRTQQEDSAVYLCASSLRGKTEAFFGQGTRLTVV.